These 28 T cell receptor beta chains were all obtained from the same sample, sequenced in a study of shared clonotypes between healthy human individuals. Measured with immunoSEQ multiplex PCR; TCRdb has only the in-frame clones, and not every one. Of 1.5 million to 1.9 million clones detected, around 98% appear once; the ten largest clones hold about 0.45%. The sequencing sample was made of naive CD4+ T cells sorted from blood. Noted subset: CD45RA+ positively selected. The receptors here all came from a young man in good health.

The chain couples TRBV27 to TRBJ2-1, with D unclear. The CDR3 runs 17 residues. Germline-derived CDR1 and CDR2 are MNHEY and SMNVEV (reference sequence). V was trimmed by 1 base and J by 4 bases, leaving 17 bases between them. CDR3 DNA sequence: TGTGCCAGCAGTTTATTCGGAAAGGACCTATTGTACAATGAGCAGTTCTTC. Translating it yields CASSLFGKDLLYNEQFF.

The CDR3 DNA is TGTGCCAGCAGCTGGGAAACAGGATACACTGAAGCTTTCTTT. Residues: CASSWETGYTEAFF. The chain recombines TRBV5-4 with TRBJ1-1; a weak D match, TRBD1 (5 bases). Germline V gene data show CDR1 as SGHNT and CDR2 as YYREEE (reference sequence). Trimming shortened V by 3 bases and J by 3 bases, and 12 bases separated the two germline ends. This CDR3 region has 14 residues. The full variable domain, rest sourced from reference TRBV5-4 and TRBJ1-1, is ETGVTQSPTHLIKTRGQQVTLRCSSQSGHNTVSWYQQALGQGPQFIFQYYREEENGRGNFPPRFSGLQFPNYSSELNVNALELDDSALYLCASSWETGYTEAFFGQGTRLTVV.

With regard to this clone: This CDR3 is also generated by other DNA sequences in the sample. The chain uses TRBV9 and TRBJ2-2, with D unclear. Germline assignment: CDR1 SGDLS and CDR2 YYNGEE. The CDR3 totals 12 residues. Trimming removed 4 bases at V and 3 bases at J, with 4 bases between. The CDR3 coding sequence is TGTGCCAGCAGCCCTCACACCGGGGAGCTGTTTTTT. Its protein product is CASSPHTGELFF.

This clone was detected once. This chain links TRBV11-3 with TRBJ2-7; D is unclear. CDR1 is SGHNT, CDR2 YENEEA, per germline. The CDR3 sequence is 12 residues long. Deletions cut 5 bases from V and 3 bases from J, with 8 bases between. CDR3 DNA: TGTGCCAGCAGCGCGCGCGGCTACGAGCAGTACTTC. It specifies CASSARGYEQYF.

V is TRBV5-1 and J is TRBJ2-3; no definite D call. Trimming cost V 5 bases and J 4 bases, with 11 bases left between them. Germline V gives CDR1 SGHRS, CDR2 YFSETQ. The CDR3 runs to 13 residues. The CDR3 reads CASSSALPDTQYF. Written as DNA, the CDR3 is TGCGCCAGCAGTTCAGCTTTGCCAGATACGCAGTATTTT. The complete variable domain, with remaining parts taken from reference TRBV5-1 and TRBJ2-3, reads KAGVTQTPRYLIKTRGQQVTLSCSPISGHRSVSWYQQTPGQGLQFLFEYFSETQRNKGNFPGRFSGRQFSNSRSEMNVSTLELGDSALYLCASSSALPDTQYFGPGTRLTVL.

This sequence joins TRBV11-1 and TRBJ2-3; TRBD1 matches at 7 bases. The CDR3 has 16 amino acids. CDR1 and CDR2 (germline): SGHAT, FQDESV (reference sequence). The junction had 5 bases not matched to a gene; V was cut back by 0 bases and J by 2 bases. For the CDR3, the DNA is TGTGCCAGCAGCTTAGCCCGGGACAGCCCCACAGATACGCAGTATTTT. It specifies CASSLARDSPTDTQYF.

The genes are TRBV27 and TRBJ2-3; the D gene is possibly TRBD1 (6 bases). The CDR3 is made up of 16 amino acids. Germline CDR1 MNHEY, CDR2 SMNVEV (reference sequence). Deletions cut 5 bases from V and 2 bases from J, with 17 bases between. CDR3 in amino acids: CASSPHRAPFTDTQYF. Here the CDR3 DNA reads TGTGCCAGCAGTCCCCACAGGGCCCCTTTCACAGATACGCAGTATTTT.

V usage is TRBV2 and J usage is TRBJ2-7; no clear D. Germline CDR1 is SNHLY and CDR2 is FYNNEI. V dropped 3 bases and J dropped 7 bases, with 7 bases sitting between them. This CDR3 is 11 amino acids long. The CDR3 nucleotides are TGTGCCAGCAGTGACCCTCTGGAGCAGTACTTC. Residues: CASSDPLEQYF.

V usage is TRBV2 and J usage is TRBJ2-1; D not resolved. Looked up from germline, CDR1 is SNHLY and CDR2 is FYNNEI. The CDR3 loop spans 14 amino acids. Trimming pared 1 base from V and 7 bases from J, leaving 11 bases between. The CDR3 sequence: CASSEGELGNEQFF. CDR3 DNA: TGTGCCAGCAGTGAAGGAGAGCTCGGTAATGAGCAGTTCTTC.

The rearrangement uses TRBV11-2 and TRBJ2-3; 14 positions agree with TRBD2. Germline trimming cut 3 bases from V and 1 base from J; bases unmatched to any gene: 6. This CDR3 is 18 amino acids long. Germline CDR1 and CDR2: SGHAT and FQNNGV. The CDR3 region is CASSFRTSGRSRTDTQYF. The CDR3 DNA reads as TGTGCCAGCAGCTTCAGGACTAGCGGGAGGTCTCGCACAGATACGCAGTATTTT.

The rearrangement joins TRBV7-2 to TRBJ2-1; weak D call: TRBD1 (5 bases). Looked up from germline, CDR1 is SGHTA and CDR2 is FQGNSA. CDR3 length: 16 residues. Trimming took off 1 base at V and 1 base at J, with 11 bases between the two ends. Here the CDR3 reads CASSLGAGSSYNEQFF. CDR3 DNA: TGTGCCAGCAGCTTAGGGGCAGGGTCGTCCTACAATGAGCAGTTCTTC.

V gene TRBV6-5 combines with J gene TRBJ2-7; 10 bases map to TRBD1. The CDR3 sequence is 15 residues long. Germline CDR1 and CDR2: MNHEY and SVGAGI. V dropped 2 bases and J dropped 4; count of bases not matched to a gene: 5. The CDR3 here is CASSYTMDRGYEQYF. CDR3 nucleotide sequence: TGTGCCAGCAGTTACACAATGGACAGGGGGTACGAGCAGTACTTC.

DNA for the CDR3: TGTGCCAGCAGTCCGCTAGCGGGAGCCGACAATGAGCAGTTCTTC. This translates into CASSPLAGADNEQFF. The V and J genes are TRBV27 and TRBJ2-1; 10 bases agree with TRBD2. Unmatched junction bases numbered 6, after V lost 5 bases and J lost 5 bases. The CDR3 runs to 15 residues. Germline CDR1 and CDR2: MNHEY and SMNVEV (reference sequence).

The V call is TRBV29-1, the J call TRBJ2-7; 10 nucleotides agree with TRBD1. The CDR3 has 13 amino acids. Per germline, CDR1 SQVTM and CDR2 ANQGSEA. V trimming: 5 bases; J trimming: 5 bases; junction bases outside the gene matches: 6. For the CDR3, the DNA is TGCAGCGTTAAGGGACAGGGGTTCGACGAGCAGTACTTC. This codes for CSVKGQGFDEQYF.

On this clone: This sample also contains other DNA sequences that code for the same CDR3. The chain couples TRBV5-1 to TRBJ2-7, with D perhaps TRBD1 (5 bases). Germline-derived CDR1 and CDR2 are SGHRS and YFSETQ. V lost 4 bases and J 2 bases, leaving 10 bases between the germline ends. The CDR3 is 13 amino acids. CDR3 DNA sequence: TGCGCCAGCAGCCCAGGGTTAACCTACGAGCAGTACTTC. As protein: CASSPGLTYEQYF. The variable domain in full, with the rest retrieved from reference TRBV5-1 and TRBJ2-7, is KAGVTQTPRYLIKTRGQQVTLSCSPISGHRSVSWYQQTPGQGLQFLFEYFSETQRNKGNFPGRFSGRQFSNSRSEMNVSTLELGDSALYLCASSPGLTYEQYFGPGTRLTVT.

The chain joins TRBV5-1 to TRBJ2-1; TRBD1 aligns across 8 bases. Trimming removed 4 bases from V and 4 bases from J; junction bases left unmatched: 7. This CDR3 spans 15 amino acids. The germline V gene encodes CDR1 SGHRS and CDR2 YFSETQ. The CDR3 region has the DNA TGCGCCAGCAGCATACCGGGACAGGCATACAATGAGCAGTTCTTC. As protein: CASSIPGQAYNEQFF.

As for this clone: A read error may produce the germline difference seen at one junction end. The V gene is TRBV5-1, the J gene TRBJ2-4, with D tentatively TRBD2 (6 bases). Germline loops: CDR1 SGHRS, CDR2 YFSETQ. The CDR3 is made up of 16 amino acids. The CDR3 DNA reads TGCGCCAGCAGTATTCCTGACGGGGAGGCCAGAAACATTCAGTACTTC. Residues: CASSIPDGEARNIQYF. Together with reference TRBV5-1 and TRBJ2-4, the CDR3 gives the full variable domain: KAGVTQTPRYLIKTRGQQVTLSCSPISGHRSVSWYQQTPGQGLQFLFEYFSETQRNKGNFPGRFSGRQFSNSRSEMNVSTLELGDSALYLCASSIPDGEARNIQYFGAGTRLSVL.

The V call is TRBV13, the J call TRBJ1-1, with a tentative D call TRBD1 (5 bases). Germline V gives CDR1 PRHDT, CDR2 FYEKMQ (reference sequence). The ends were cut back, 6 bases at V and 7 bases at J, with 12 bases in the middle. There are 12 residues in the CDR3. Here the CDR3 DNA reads TGTGCCAGCAGGGCATCCGGGGGTGAAGCTTTCTTT. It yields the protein CASRASGGEAFF.

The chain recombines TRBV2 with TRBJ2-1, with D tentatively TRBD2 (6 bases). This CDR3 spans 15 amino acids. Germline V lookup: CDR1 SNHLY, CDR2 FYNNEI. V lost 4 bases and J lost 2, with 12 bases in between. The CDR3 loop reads CASSGRGITYNEQFF. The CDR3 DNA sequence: TGTGCCAGCAGTGGACGCGGGATTACCTACAATGAGCAGTTCTTC. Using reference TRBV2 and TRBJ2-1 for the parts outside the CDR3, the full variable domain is EPEVTQTPSHQVTQMGQEVILRCVPISNHLYFYWYRQILGQKVEFLVSFYNNEISEKSEIFDDQFSVERPDGSNFTLKIRSTKLEDSAMYFCASSGRGITYNEQFFGPGTRLTVL.

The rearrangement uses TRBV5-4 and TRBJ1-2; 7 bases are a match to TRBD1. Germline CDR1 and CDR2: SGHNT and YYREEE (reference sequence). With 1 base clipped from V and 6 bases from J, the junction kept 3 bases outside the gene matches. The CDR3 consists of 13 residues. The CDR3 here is CASSLKGGNGYTF. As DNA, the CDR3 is TGTGCCAGCAGCTTGAAAGGGGGCAATGGCTACACCTTC.

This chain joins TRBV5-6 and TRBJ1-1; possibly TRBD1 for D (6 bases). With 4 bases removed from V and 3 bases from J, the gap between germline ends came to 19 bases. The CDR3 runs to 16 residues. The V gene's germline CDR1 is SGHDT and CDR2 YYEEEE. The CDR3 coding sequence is TGTGCCAGCAGCAGGGACACCCGAGGGTGGGACACTGAAGCTTTCTTT. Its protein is CASSRDTRGWDTEAFF.

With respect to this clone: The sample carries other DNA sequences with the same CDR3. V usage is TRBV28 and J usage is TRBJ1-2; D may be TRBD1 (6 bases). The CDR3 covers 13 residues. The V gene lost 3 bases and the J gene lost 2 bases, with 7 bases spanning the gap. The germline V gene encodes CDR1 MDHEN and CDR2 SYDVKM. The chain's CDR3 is CASSFRGNYGYTF. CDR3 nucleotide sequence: TGTGCCAGCAGTTTCAGGGGCAACTATGGCTACACCTTC.

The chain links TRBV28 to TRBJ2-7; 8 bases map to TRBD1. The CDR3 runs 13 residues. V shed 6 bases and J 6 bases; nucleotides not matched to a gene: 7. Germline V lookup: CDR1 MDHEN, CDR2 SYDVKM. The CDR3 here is CASSGTGTGEQYF. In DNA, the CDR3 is TGTGCCAGCAGCGGGACAGGAACTGGCGAGCAGTACTTC.

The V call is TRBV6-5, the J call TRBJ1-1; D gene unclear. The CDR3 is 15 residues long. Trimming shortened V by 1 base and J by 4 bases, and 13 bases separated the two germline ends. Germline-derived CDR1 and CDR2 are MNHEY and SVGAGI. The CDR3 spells CASSYYTIKITEAFF. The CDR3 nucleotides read TGTGCCAGCAGTTACTATACTATCAAAATCACTGAAGCTTTCTTT.

This CDR3 reads CASSLDSGGSSYEQYF. CDR3 bases: TGTGCCAGCAGCTTAGATAGCGGGGGCAGCTCCTACGAGCAGTACTTC. The chain carries TRBV7-2 and TRBJ2-7; TRBD2 matches at 9 bases. With 1 base clipped from V and 0 bases from J, the junction kept 4 bases outside the gene matches. Germline lookup yields CDR1 SGHTA and CDR2 FQGNSA. This CDR3 region has 16 residues.

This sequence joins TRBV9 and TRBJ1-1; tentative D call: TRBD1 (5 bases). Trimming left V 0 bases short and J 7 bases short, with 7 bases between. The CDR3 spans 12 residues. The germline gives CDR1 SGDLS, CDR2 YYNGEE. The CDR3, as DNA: TGTGCCAGCAGCGTAGTCCAGGGTGAAGCTTTCTTT. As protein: CASSVVQGEAFF.

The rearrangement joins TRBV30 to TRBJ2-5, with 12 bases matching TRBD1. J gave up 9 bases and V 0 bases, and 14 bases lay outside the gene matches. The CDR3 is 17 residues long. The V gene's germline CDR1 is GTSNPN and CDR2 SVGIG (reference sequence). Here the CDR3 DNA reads TGTGCCTGGAGTGTAATGGGTCCGGGACAGGGGGCGCAACCCCAGTACTTC. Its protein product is CAWSVMGPGQGAQPQYF.

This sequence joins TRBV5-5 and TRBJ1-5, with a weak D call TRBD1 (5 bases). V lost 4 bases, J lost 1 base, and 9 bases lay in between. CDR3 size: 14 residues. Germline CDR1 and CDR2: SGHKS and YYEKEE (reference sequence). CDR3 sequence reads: CASSSRVSNQPQHF. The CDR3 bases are TGTGCCAGCAGCAGCAGGGTGAGCAATCAGCCCCAGCATTTT. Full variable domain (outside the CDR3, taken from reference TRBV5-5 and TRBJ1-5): DAGVTQSPTHLIKTRGQQVTLRCSPISGHKSVSWYQQVLGQGPQFIFQYYEKEERGRGNFPDRFSARQFPNYSSELNVNALLLGDSALYLCASSSRVSNQPQHFGDGTRLSIL.